Presented here are 30 T cell receptor beta chains from one specimen sequenced in a study of metastatic and nonmetastatic thyroid tumors. Patients underwent thyroid surgery, and none had received any treatment before it. TCRdb re-clonotyped the PCR reads via MiXCR. There are approximately 16,000 clones in the sample; about 12% occur only once, and roughly 15% lies in the top ten. The sample was tumor tissue. The receptor set was obtained from a female donor with papillary thyroid cancer or a benign thyroid nodule (not recorded which). Some clones in this sample may be carry-over from other donors' samples.

This sequence joins TRBV11-2 and TRBJ2-1; 8 bases align to TRBD2. Germline trimming cut 7 bases from V and 0 bases from J; bases unmatched to any gene: 5. CDR3 length: 15 residues. From germline, CDR1 is SGHAT and CDR2 FQNNGV. In nucleotides, the CDR3 is TGTGCCAGCAACGAGCGGGAGCTCTCCTACAATGAGCAGTTCTTC. This sequence encodes CASNERELSYNEQFF.

The rearrangement uses TRBV27 and TRBJ2-2; D not resolved. CDR1 and CDR2 from the germline V gene are MNHEY and SMNVEV (reference sequence). V dropped 2 bases and J dropped 3 bases, with 13 bases sitting between them. The CDR3 runs to 16 residues. As DNA, the CDR3 is TGTGCCAGCAGTTTAAGCCTCTACGGTTACACCGGGGAGCTGTTTTTT. This codes for CASSLSLYGYTGELFF.

The chain combines TRBV19 with TRBJ1-4; D is unresolved. Germline V gene lookup returns CDR1 LNHDA and CDR2 SQIVND (reference sequence). The V and J ends lost 6 bases and 7 bases respectively, with 9 bases between them. The CDR3 contains 12 residues. The CDR3 nucleotides are TGTGCCAGTAGACGAGGTGGTGAAAAACTGTTTTTT. This sequence encodes CASRRGGEKLFF.

The sample holds many counts of this clone. The chain recombines TRBV28 with TRBJ1-2; TRBD1 matches at 8 bases. This CDR3 is 12 amino acids long. The trim removed 7 bases at V and 5 bases at J, leaving 3 bases unmatched. CDR1 MDHEN and CDR2 SYDVKM come from the germline V gene. CDR3 protein: CASTGTGYGYTF. CDR3 DNA: TGTGCCAGCACCGGGACAGGTTATGGCTACACCTTC.

This clone was counted many times. V usage is TRBV20-1 and J usage is TRBJ2-1; 12 bases are a match to TRBD2. The V gene's germline CDR1 is DFQATT and CDR2 SNEGSKA (reference sequence). Unmatched junction bases numbered 11, after V lost 5 bases and J lost 0 bases. This CDR3 region has 18 residues. The CDR3 nucleotides are TGCAGTGCTCGGACTAGCGGGGAGAGCCGTCGCTCCTACAATGAGCAGTTCTTC. It is translated as CSARTSGESRRSYNEQFF.

This clone has at least ten counts. This chain connects TRBV3-1 to TRBJ2-5; 7 positions match TRBD2. This CDR3 region has 15 residues. V lost 2 bases and J lost 1; bases outside the gene matches: 4. Germline V gives CDR1 LGHDT, CDR2 YNNKEL (reference sequence). This chain's CDR3 is CASSQMGGGQETQYF. The CDR3 bases are TGTGCCAGCAGCCAAATGGGGGGGGGCCAAGAGACCCAGTACTTC.

This clone was counted ten times or more. It may be a read error: a sequence one base away is much more abundant. The chain has TRBV6-5 and TRBJ2-2; D remains ambiguous. In germline, CDR1 is MNHEY, CDR2 SVGAGI. This CDR3 is built from 15 residues. The germline V and J ends were trimmed by 1 base and 5 bases, with 11 bases remaining between them. DNA for the CDR3: TGTGCCAGCAGTTACTTTGGGAAACTAACCGGGGAGCTGTTTTTT. As protein: CASSYFGKLTGELFF.

There are many counts of this clone. The rearrangement uses TRBV10-1 and TRBJ2-5; the D call may be TRBD1 or TRBD2 (5 bases each). Trimming pared 5 bases from V and 3 bases from J, leaving 13 bases between. Per germline, CDR1 WNHNN and CDR2 SYGVQD (reference sequence). The CDR3 totals 14 residues. CDR3 DNA sequence: TGCGCCAGCAGTAATTTCCAGGGAGAAGAGACCCAGTACTTC. This encodes CASSNFQGEETQYF.

The genes are TRBV2 and TRBJ2-3; TRBD2 matches at 10 bases. J lost 6 bases, V lost 3 bases, and 6 bases had no gene match. There are 15 residues in the CDR3. Germline V lookup: CDR1 SNHLY, CDR2 FYNNEI. The chain's CDR3 is CASSDTSGIRDTQYF. CDR3 sequence (DNA): TGTGCCAGCAGTGACACTAGCGGGATCAGGGATACGCAGTATTTT.

In this sample, this clone turned up many times. The rearrangement joins TRBV4-3 to TRBJ1-2; D gene unclear. The germline V and J ends were trimmed by 3 bases and 3 bases, with 8 bases remaining between them. CDR3 size: 13 residues. Germline V gene sequence: CDR1 LGHNA, CDR2 YSLEER. The CDR3 DNA is TGCGCCAGCAGCCATGGGGTCCACTATGGCTACACCTTC. This translates into CASSHGVHYGYTF.

This clone has at least ten counts. The chain carries TRBV7-9 and TRBJ2-7; D possibly corresponds to TRBD1 (6 bases). Trimming took 4 bases from V and 4 from J, leaving 11 bases between them. The CDR3 extends over 13 amino acids. The germline CDR1 and CDR2 sequences are SEHNR and FQNEAQ (reference sequence). The CDR3: CASSWDIQYEQYF. The CDR3 DNA sequence: TGTGCCAGCAGCTGGGACATACAGTACGAGCAGTACTTC.

This clone occurred many times. Germline is not matched at one junction end, which may reflect a read error. This chain links TRBV19 with TRBJ1-2; 8 bases line up with TRBD1. This CDR3 spans 14 amino acids. CDR1 is LNHDA and CDR2 is SQIVND in the germline V gene (reference sequence). The CDR3 nucleotides are TGTGCCAATAGTCCCGGACAGGGCAACTATGGCTACACCTTC. Its protein is CANSPGQGNYGYTF.

This clone was observed many times. V usage is TRBV28 and J usage is TRBJ2-1; D ambiguous. CDR1 and CDR2 (germline): MDHEN, SYDVKM. The CDR3 runs 13 residues. V shed 1 base and J shed 4 bases, with 5 bases lying between them. The CDR3 reads CASSLLGYNEQFF. The CDR3 DNA is TGTGCCAGCAGTTTATTGGGATACAATGAGCAGTTCTTC.

J is TRBJ2-1 and V is TRBV27, with TRBD2 identical over 9 bases. The CDR3 has 15 residues. V gave up 7 bases and J gave up 13 bases; unmatched junction bases: 17. Germline CDR1 and CDR2: MNHEY and SMNVEV (reference sequence). The CDR3 loop is CASTRWAGGPVDQFF. In DNA form, the CDR3 reads TGTGCCAGCACCCGGTGGGCGGGAGGGCCGGTCGATCAGTTCTTC.

This clone appeared many times. This chain uses TRBV28 with TRBJ1-2; D is ambiguous. CDR1 and CDR2 (germline): MDHEN, SYDVKM. The CDR3 length is 12 residues. Trimming pared 9 bases from V and 14 bases from J, leaving 22 bases between. The chain's CDR3 is CASYTRRPPGTF. DNA for the CDR3: TGTGCCAGTTATACCCGAAGGCCGCCGGGAACCTTC.

This clone is deemed medium-sized. The chain links TRBV4-2 to TRBJ2-1, with a possible D match to TRBD1 (6 bases). The CDR3 consists of 16 residues. Trimming shortened V by 0 bases and J by 7 bases, and 16 bases separated the two germline ends. Germline CDR1 and CDR2: LGHNA and YNFKEQ. In DNA, the CDR3 is TGTGCCAGCAGCCAAGATCTGGCAGGGGCGATTAATGAGCAGTTCTTC. Translating it yields CASSQDLAGAINEQFF.

This clone was counted ten times or more. The rearrangement links TRBV20-1 to TRBJ2-5; a possible D gene is TRBD2 (7 bases). Trimming stripped 3 bases from V and 5 bases from J, with 19 bases between. Germline V gene lookup returns CDR1 DFQATT and CDR2 SNEGSKA (reference sequence). The CDR3 is made up of 15 amino acids. CDR3 DNA: TGCAGTGCTAGGGCCTCGGGGGGCCCGTCGGAGACCCAGTACTTC. Residues: CSARASGGPSETQYF.

This clone was seen ten or more times. CDR3 in amino acids: CASSLGVWTVNYGYTF. The CDR3 DNA sequence: TGTGCCAGCAGCTTAGGGGTCTGGACAGTTAACTATGGCTACACCTTC. V and J are TRBV7-8 and TRBJ1-2; perhaps TRBD1 as D (6 bases). There are 16 residues in the CDR3. V dropped 1 base and J dropped 1 base, with 13 bases sitting between them. Germline values: CDR1 SGHVS, CDR2 FQNEAQ.

This clone has just one count. The sample has other DNA sequences that encode this CDR3 too. The chain is built from TRBV20-1 and TRBJ1-5, with 7 bases that match TRBD1. Germline V lookup: CDR1 DFQATT, CDR2 SNEGSKA (reference sequence). The V and J ends lost 8 bases and 4 bases, in that order; junction bases with no gene match: 5. This CDR3 spans 12 amino acids. Here the CDR3 reads CSPGQANQPQHF. The CDR3 coding sequence is TGCAGTCCAGGACAGGCGAATCAGCCCCAGCATTTT.

This chain connects TRBV11-2 to TRBJ1-6; 7 bases are shared with TRBD1. Germline assignment: CDR1 SGHAT and CDR2 FQNNGV. CDR3 size: 15 residues. The V segment lost 6 bases and the J segment 7 bases; nucleotides outside the gene matches: 9. CDR3 nucleotides: TGTGCCAGCAGTCCGACGCAGGGGGGGAATTCACCCCTCCACTTT. Its protein is CASSPTQGGNSPLHF.

For this clone: A read error may explain this, as a much larger clone is one base away. The same CDR3 can be traced to other DNA sequences in this sample. The chain links TRBV7-9 to TRBJ2-3, with D perhaps TRBD2 (6 bases). Germline CDR1 reads SEHNR; CDR2 reads FQNEAQ (reference sequence). This CDR3 spans 12 amino acids. CDR3 sequence: CASRTSTDTQYF. The CDR3 coding sequence is TGTGCCAGCAGAACTAGCACGGATACGCAGTATTTT.

This clone came up many times. The rearrangement joins TRBV4-2 to TRBJ2-5, with 10 positions matching TRBD1. The V segment lost 0 bases and the J segment 1 base; nucleotides outside the gene matches: 11. The CDR3 spans 19 residues. Germline CDR1 reads LGHNA; CDR2 reads YNFKEQ. The CDR3 DNA is TGTGCCAGCAGCCAAGATCACGGCACCGGGACAGGGGTCCAAGAGACCCAGTACTTC. It codes for CASSQDHGTGTGVQETQYF.

This clone was observed many times. V is TRBV6-5 and J is TRBJ2-7; tentative D call: TRBD2 (5 bases). V was trimmed by 4 bases and J by 9 bases, leaving 10 bases between them. CDR3 size: 11 residues. Germline CDR1 and CDR2: MNHEY and SVGAGI. The CDR3 bases are TGTGCCAGCAGTTTCGGACTTACGCAGTACTTC. This gives the protein CASSFGLTQYF.

The V gene is TRBV30, the J gene TRBJ2-7; the match to TRBD1 covers 12 bases. Trimming removed 6 bases from V and 2 bases from J; junction bases left unmatched: 5. The CDR3 is made up of 14 amino acids. Germline V gene data show CDR1 as GTSNPN and CDR2 as SVGIG (reference sequence). CDR3 DNA sequence: TGTGCCTGTGCCGGGACAGGGGGCCCCTACGAGCAGTACTTC. Its protein product is CACAGTGGPYEQYF.

This chain connects TRBV5-1 to TRBJ2-5; 8 bases are shared with TRBD2. Germline V gene data show CDR1 as SGHRS and CDR2 as YFSETQ. Losses at the gene ends were 4 bases for V and 4 bases for J; bases not matched to a gene: 9. This CDR3 has 15 residues. The CDR3 DNA sequence: TGCGCCAGCAGCCGAGAAGCGACTAGCGCAGAGACCCAGTACTTC. This codes for CASSREATSAETQYF. Supplemented by reference TRBV5-1 and TRBJ2-5, the full variable domain reads KAGVTQTPRYLIKTRGQQVTLSCSPISGHRSVSWYQQTPGQGLQFLFEYFSETQRNKGNFPGRFSGRQFSNSRSEMNVSTLELGDSALYLCASSREATSAETQYFGPGTRLLVL.

This clone came up many times. This rearrangement joins TRBV5-4 to TRBJ2-3, with 13 positions matching TRBD2. CDR3 length: 15 amino acids. V lost 4 bases and J lost 4; bases outside the gene matches: 3. Germline lookup yields CDR1 SGHNT and CDR2 YYREEE (reference sequence). For the CDR3, the DNA is TGTGCCAGCAGCAGGACTAGCGGGGGTCCAGATACGCAGTATTTT. Its protein product is CASSRTSGGPDTQYF. The whole variable domain, remainder taken from reference TRBV5-4 and TRBJ2-3, is ETGVTQSPTHLIKTRGQQVTLRCSSQSGHNTVSWYQQALGQGPQFIFQYYREEENGRGNFPPRFSGLQFPNYSSELNVNALELDDSALYLCASSRTSGGPDTQYFGPGTRLTVL.

In its sample, this clone was seen a few times. The chain has TRBV6-4 and TRBJ2-1; D is perhaps TRBD2 (6 bases). Between the trimmed V and J ends, which lost 1 base and 1 base, there was a span of 17 bases. The CDR3 is 18 residues long. The germline gives CDR1 MRHNA, CDR2 SNTAGT. The CDR3: CASSDYILEGQSYNEQFF. CDR3 coding DNA: TGTGCCAGCAGTGACTATATCCTGGAGGGCCAGTCCTACAATGAGCAGTTCTTC.

This clone occurred many times. The rearrangement uses TRBV10-3 and TRBJ1-2; TRBD1 matches at 9 bases. The germline CDR1 and CDR2 sequences are ENHRY and SYGVKD. This CDR3 has 13 residues. V lost 0 bases to trimming and J lost 12 bases; unmatched junction nucleotides: 5. The CDR3 DNA reads as TGTGCCATCAGTGAGTCGACAGGGGGGGGTAACACCTTC. This sequence encodes CAISESTGGGNTF.

This clone was detected many times. The V call is TRBV4-1, the J call TRBJ2-3; D is unclear. The CDR3 spans 13 residues. With 0 bases removed from V and 4 bases from J, the gap between germline ends came to 5 bases. Germline V gene data show CDR1 as MGHRA and CDR2 as YSYEKL. This chain's CDR3 is CASSQDQPDTQYF. In DNA form, the CDR3 reads TGCGCCAGCAGCCAAGATCAACCAGATACGCAGTATTTT.

This clone is labeled medium-sized. The rearrangement uses TRBV4-1 and TRBJ1-4; tentatively, D is TRBD1 (5 bases). The germline V and J ends were trimmed by 4 bases and 8 bases, with 20 bases remaining between them. Germline CDR1 is MGHRA and CDR2 is YSYEKL. The CDR3 extends over 16 amino acids. CDR3 sequence reads: CASSPRQGPPWEKLFF. The DNA for the CDR3 is TGCGCCAGCAGCCCGCGTCAGGGACCCCCCTGGGAAAAACTGTTTTTT.